This paragraph covers one T cell receptor beta chain sequence. Its target is not known. This sample stems from a study of T cells in Graves' hyperthyroidism and ophthalmopathy. Broader study findings: In validation, the model predicted ophthalmopathy. These predictions came a median around 5.9 months before onset.

What was amplified from RNA transcripts were TCR beta CDR3 regions. Primed by the HTBI set, a first-round RT-PCR was run on the TCR CDR3. TCRdb fed the multiplex PCR reads into MiXCR, producing one record per CDR3 protein. Altogether more than 350,000 distinct CDR3 sequences are present, about 16% being singletons, with the ten largest covering about 21%. With V trimmed by 0 bases and J by 5 bases, 10 bases remained unmatched. This CDR3 region has 17 residues. Germline lookup yields CDR1 SGHDN and CDR2 FVKESK. Clinical symptoms, serum thyroxine, TRAb, thyroid ultrasound and orbital computed tomography established diagnosis.

The rearrangement uses TRBV14 and TRBJ2-7; 10 bases map to TRBD2. This clonotype originated in a woman aged 60 to 75 with Graves' ophthalmopathy. Sequenced: blood. The CDR3 protein is CASSQEPPLAGVNEQYF. In DNA, the CDR3 is TGTGCCAGCAGCCAAGAACCACCCCTAGCGGGAGTAAACGAGCAGTACTTC.